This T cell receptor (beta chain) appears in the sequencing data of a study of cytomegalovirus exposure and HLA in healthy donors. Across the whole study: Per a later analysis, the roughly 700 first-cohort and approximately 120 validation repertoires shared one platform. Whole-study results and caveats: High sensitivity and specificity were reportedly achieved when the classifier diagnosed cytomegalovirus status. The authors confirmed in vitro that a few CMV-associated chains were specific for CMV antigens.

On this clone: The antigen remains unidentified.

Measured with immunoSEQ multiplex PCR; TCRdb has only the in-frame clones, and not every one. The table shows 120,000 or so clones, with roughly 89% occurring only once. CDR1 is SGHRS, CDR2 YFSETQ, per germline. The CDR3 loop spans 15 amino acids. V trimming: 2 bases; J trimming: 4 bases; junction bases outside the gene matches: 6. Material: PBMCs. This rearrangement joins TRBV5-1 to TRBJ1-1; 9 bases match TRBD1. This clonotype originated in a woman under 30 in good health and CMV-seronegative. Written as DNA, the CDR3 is TGCGCCAGCAGCTTTCGGACAGGGGTGAGCACTGAAGCTTTCTTT. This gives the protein CASSFRTGVSTEAFF.